This TCR beta chain was obtained from a study of T cell changes during pregnancy in multiple sclerosis. The V and J ends lost 3 bases and 7 bases, in that order; junction bases with no gene match: 2. Germline-derived CDR1 and CDR2 are SNHLY and FYNNEI. The CDR3 length is 14 residues. Sequencing used immunoSEQ multiplex PCR; TCRdb keeps in-frame clones, though not all of them. The sample lists some 71,000 clones; roughly nine tenths were seen once. The V and J genes are TRBV2 and TRBJ2-1, with 11 bases fitting TRBD2. The material was peripheral blood, obtained after pregnancy. The receptor was derived from a female donor with multiple sclerosis, enrolled in a pregnancy study. The DNA for the CDR3 is TGTGCCAGCAGTGAGAGGACTAGCGGGAATGAGCAGTTCTTC. Protein product: CASSERTSGNEQFF.